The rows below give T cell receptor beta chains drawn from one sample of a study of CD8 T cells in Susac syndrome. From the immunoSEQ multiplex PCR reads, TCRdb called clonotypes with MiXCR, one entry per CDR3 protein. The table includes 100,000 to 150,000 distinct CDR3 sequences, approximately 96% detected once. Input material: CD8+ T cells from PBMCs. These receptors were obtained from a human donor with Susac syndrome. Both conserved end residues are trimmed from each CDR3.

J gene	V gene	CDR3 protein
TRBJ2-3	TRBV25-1	ASSSLARGPTDTQY
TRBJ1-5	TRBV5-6	ASSPWDREGVRTQH
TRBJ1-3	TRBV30	AWSVPYRAPGNTIY
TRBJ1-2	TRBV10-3	ATWTVYGYT
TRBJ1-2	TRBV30	AWSVHGEGLDGYT
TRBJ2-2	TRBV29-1	SVVDITGELF
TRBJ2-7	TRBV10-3	AISAGTNYEQY
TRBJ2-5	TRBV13	ASSFSTETQY
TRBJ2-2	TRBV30	AWSVSGLGGELF
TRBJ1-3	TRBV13	ASRRPGEGTGNTIY
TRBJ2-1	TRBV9	ASSVPGLAQEQF
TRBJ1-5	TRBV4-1	ASSQRRDSNQPQH
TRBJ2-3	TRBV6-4	ASSDSPGSTDTQY
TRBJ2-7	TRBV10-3	AISDPGTGLTSYEQY
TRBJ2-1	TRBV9	ASSQGGGREQF